This TCR beta chain is drawn from a study of beta chain features in type 1 diabetes. The study, taken as a whole, reports: Shorter TCRB CDR3s, moderately but significantly so, marked every one of the four CD4+ subsets in Type 1 diabetes patients.

The isolated RNA, all of it, was reverse transcribed, so expressed TCRB transcripts were what got sequenced. Some clones are missing from TCRdb's copy, which holds only in-frame ones; the method was immunoSEQ multiplex PCR. Among roughly 140,000 clones listed, 10% were seen once. The CDR3 loop spans 14 amino acids. Between the trimmed V and J ends, which lost 9 bases and 2 bases, there was a span of 14 bases. Germline V gives CDR1 MDHEN, CDR2 SYDVKM. Details on this clone: Its antigen remains unidentified.

The sequencing input was central memory CD4+ T cells from blood. The rearrangement joins TRBV28 to TRBJ1-5; no firm D call. The origin of this receptor is a man aged 25 to 40 with type 1 diabetes. The CDR3 DNA reads as TGTGCCAGTAATCGGGGAGGCGGCAATCAGCCCCAGCATTTT. Protein sequence: CASNRGGGNQPQHF.